The sequence of this T cell receptor beta chain was determined in a study of T cell repertoires in cytomegalovirus infection. There are 16 residues in the CDR3. Trimming took 3 bases from V and 5 from J; bases not matched to a gene: 7. The germline gives CDR1 LGHDT, CDR2 YNNKEL (reference sequence). Findings and limits, study-wide: HLA-C-restricted TCR beta clonotypes specific for CMV led the ex vivo response.

TCRdb passed the reads through MiXCR, listing each CDR3 protein once. Seen here are fewer than 1,000,000 distinct CDR3 sequences, approximately 33% observed once, and the top ten hold roughly 13%. Ten or more counts support this clonotype. Its specificity is not known. Sequenced here: cultured CD8+ T cells from PBMCs, sampled from culture after CMV antigen stimulation. This TCR was recovered from a human donor in good health (CMV status not recorded). Some clones in this sample may be carry-over from other donors' samples. The chain is built from TRBV3-1 and TRBJ2-5; 12 bases are a match to TRBD2. The CDR3 region has the DNA TGTGCCAGCAGCCAGCTTCGACTAGCGGGGGTTGAGACCCAGTACTTC. This sequence encodes CASSQLRLAGVETQYF.